These T cell receptor beta chains were read from a single sample in a study of cytomegalovirus exposure and HLA in healthy donors. Profiling relied on immunoSEQ multiplex PCR, and the TCRdb table lists in-frame clones only, not all of them. The table includes 90,000 to 120,000 clones, 81% detected once. Input material: PBMCs. The source of these receptors is a man aged 30 to 39 in good health and CMV-seronegative. The conserved cysteine and the conserved F or W are not part of the CDR3 here. Each record gives: V gene, CDR3 protein.

v_call: TRBV11-2; cdr3_aa: ASSQTGGFAETQY
v_call: TRBV30; cdr3_aa: AWSSRRGLLSYEQY
v_call: TRBV11-3; cdr3_aa: ASSGPGSREGLDTQY
v_call: TRBV6-6; cdr3_aa: ASRRDSTTNEKLF
v_call: TRBV9; cdr3_aa: ASSVLLAANTGELF
v_call: TRBV29-1; cdr3_aa: SVDSRTGGSYNEQF
v_call: TRBV6-5; cdr3_aa: ASSYVLYEKLF
v_call: TRBV27; cdr3_aa: ASIYPTGGTEAF
v_call: TRBV7-9; cdr3_aa: ASSPREDRGQSGGYT
v_call: TRBV7-6; cdr3_aa: ASSLGASGSYEQY
v_call: TRBV7-9; cdr3_aa: ASSLGTGKDGYT
v_call: TRBV28; cdr3_aa: ATRDRGQVFEKLF
v_call: TRBV13; cdr3_aa: ASSPSRGSYNEQF
v_call: TRBV9; cdr3_aa: ASSEGVGGGQPQH
v_call: TRBV7-9; cdr3_aa: ASSFSIGLEAF
v_call: TRBV6-5; cdr3_aa: ASSYVRDRYNEQF
v_call: TRBV7-9; cdr3_aa: ASSLAGGDSNQPQH
v_call: TRBV4-1; cdr3_aa: ASSQTRQGPNQPQH
v_call: TRBV5-6; cdr3_aa: ASSLVGTNTEAF
v_call: TRBV27; cdr3_aa: ASSLDRGREY
v_call: TRBV5-1; cdr3_aa: ASSLGGQGGEPQH
v_call: TRBV30; cdr3_aa: ACTGDRDYNEQF
v_call: TRBV7-9; cdr3_aa: ASSWGDRDPLEQY
v_call: TRBV7-2; cdr3_aa: ASSLTDNEQF
v_call: TRBV7-3; cdr3_aa: ASSQTAGISYEQY
v_call: TRBV4-1; cdr3_aa: ASSRTGQEAF
v_call: TRBV5-6; cdr3_aa: ASTLGQGLDEQY
v_call: TRBV4-1; cdr3_aa: ASSAWTGSNTEAF
v_call: TRBV6-5; cdr3_aa: ASRQAYEQY